This TCR beta chain was obtained from a study of blood T cell repertoires in COVID-19. The wider study: Samples came from the United States, Italy and Spain, spanning acute and convalescent COVID-19. From T cells, B-cell-depleted T cells, or PBMCs came the material, which was cDNA or gDNA.

Under the authors' procedure: Reference gene primer amplification gave nucleated cell count estimates. Only in-frame clones appear in the TCRdb table, and some are missing; sequencing was by immunoSEQ multiplex PCR. The V and J calls and clone size come from that table; D and trimming were worked out from the DNA. The sample consists of some 54,000 clones, over 80% of them appearing once. This clone is a singleton in its sample. The CDR3 has 12 residues. Per germline, CDR1 LGHDT and CDR2 YNNKEL (reference sequence). Deletions cut 4 bases from V and 10 bases from J, with 13 bases between. This sequence was found in a woman aged 55 to 70 with acute or convalescent COVID-19. Sequencing was performed on peripheral blood. This chain connects TRBV3-1 (or the pseudogene TRBV3-2) to TRBJ1-1; unclear D gene. The CDR3 sequence: CASSLGGSRAFF. The CDR3 DNA follows: TGTGCCAGCAGCCTCGGAGGGTCCCGAGCTTTCTTT.